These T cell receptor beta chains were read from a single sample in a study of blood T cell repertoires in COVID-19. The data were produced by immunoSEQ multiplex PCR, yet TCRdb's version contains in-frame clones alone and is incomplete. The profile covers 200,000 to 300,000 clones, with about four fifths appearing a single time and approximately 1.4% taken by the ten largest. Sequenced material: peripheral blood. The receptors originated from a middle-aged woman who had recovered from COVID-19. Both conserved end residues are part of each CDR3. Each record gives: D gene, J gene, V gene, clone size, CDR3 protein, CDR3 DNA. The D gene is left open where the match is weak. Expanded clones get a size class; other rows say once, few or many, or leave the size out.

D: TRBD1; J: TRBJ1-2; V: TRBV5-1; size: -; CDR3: CASRLDRGSGNGYTF; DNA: TGCGCCAGCAGACTGGACAGGGGGTCTGGAAATGGCTACACCTTC
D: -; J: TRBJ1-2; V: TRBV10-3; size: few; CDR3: CAISDNREGYGYTF; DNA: TGTGCCATCAGTGACAACAGGGAAGGGTATGGCTACACCTTC
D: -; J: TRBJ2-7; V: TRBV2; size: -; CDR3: CASNSRGEQYF; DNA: TGTGCCAGTAACAGTCGGGGCGAGCAGTACTTC
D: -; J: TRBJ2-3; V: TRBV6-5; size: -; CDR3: CASSQRARGTDTQYF; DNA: TGTGCCAGCAGTCAAAGGGCCAGGGGTACAGATACGCAGTATTTT
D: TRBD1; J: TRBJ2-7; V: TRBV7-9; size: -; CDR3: CASSPRTGGYEQYF; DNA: TGTGCCAGCAGCCCACGGACAGGGGGCTACGAGCAGTACTTC
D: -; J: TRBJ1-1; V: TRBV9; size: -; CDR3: CASSTGFETEAFF; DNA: TGTGCCAGCAGTACAGGGTTTGAAACTGAAGCTTTCTTT
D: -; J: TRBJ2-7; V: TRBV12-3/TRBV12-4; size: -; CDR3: CASRRQANGEQYF; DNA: TGTGCCAGCAGAAGACAGGCTAACGGGGAGCAGTACTTC
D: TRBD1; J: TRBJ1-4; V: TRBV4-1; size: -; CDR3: CASSLGQGSPNEKLFF; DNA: TGCGCCAGCAGCCTGGGACAGGGAAGCCCTAATGAAAAACTGTTTTTT
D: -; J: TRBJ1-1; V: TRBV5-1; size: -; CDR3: CASRGGRTPNTEAFF; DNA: TGCGCCAGCAGGGGGGGGCGGACGCCGAACACTGAAGCTTTCTTT
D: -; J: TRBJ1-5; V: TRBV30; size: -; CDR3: CAWNRDMDQPQHF; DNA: TGTGCCTGGAACAGGGATATGGATCAGCCCCAGCATTTT
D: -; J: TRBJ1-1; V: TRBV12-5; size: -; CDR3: CASGLEGSMAEAFF; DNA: TGTGCTAGTGGTTTGGAGGGGTCGATGGCTGAAGCTTTCTTT
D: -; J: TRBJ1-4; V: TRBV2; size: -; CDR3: CASSEATGRDEKLFF; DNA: TGTGCCAGCAGTGAGGCTACAGGGAGGGATGAAAAACTGTTTTTT
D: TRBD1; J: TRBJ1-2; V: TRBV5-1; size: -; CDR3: CASSSGDRGSGYTF; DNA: TGCGCCAGCAGTTCCGGGGACAGGGGGTCTGGCTACACCTTC
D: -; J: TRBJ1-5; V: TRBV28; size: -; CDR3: CASSAGGDQPQHF; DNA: TGTGCCAGCAGTGCGGGAGGGGATCAGCCCCAGCATTTT
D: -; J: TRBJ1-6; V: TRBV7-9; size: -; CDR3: CASSPGRGPFSPLHF; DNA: TGTGCCAGCAGCCCAGGCAGGGGACCCTTCTCACCCCTCCACTTT
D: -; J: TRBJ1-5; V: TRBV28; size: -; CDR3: CASRQLQGNQPQHF; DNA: TGTGCCAGCAGACAATTACAGGGCAATCAGCCCCAGCATTTT
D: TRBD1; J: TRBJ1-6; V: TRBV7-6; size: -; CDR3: CASSSTAGGFNSPLHF; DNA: TGTGCCAGCAGCTCCACGGCAGGGGGTTTTAATTCACCCCTCCACTTT
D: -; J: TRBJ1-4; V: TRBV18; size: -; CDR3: CASSPYGGGTSWLFF; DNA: TGTGCCAGCTCACCCTATGGGGGGGGCACGTCATGGCTGTTTTTT
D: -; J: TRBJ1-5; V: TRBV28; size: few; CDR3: CASSLYGQPQHF; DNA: TGTGCCAGCAGTTTATACGGTCAGCCCCAGCATTTT
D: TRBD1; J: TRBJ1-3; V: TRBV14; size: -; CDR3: CASSDHRGQSSGNTIYF; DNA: TGTGCCAGCAGCGACCACAGGGGGCAGAGCTCTGGAAACACCATATATTTT